The rows below give T cell receptor beta chains drawn from one sample of a study of T cell responses to AZD1222 COVID-19 vaccine. The data were produced by immunoSEQ multiplex PCR, yet TCRdb's version contains in-frame clones alone and is incomplete. The sample has 180,000 or so clones, around 89% seen once. This sample comprised peripheral blood, obtained 28 days after the second AZD1222 dose. These receptors all come from an adult who received the AZD1222 COVID-19 vaccine. Each CDR3 is given with its conserved first and last residue. D genes are given only for firm matches. For some rows the clone size is stated as once, few or many, or as a class when expanded; others skip it.

V	size	D	length	J	DNA	CDR3
TRBV4-3	-	-	13	TRBJ1-6	TGCGCCAGCAGCCAAGATCGAGTCGACCGCCTAAAATTT	CASSQDRVDRLKF
TRBV7-2	-	-	15	TRBJ2-3	TGTGCCAGCAGTCAGACGGGTCACTTCACAGATACGCAGTATTTT	CASSQTGHFTDTQYF
TRBV25-1	-	-	14	TRBJ2-7	TGTGCCAGCAGTGAATATGGGCTGGCCTACGAGCAGTACTTC	CASSEYGLAYEQYF
TRBV28	-	TRBD1	14	TRBJ2-7	TGTGCCAGCAGTTTACAGGGGGCTCTCTACGAGCAGTACTTC	CASSLQGALYEQYF
TRBV7-9	once	TRBD2	19	TRBJ2-1	TGTGCCAGCAGCTCACCGGGACTAGCGGGAGGGCCCCTCTACAATGAGCAGTTCTTC	CASSSPGLAGGPLYNEQFF
TRBV6-5	-	TRBD1	14	TRBJ2-7	TGTGCCAGCAGTCACCCGGGACAGCCCTACGAGCAGTACTTC	CASSHPGQPYEQYF
TRBV5-1	-	TRBD2	17	TRBJ2-1	TGCGCCAGCAGCTTGGCCAGTGCTCGCGGGAGGGGGAATGAGCAGTTCTTC	CASSLASARGRGNEQFF
TRBV18	-	TRBD1	15	TRBJ1-4	TGTGCCAGCTCACCACCGACAGGGATGGATGAAAAACTGTTTTTT	CASSPPTGMDEKLFF
TRBV19	-	TRBD1	15	TRBJ2-2	TGTGCCAGTAGTAGCATGGACAGGGATACCGGGGAGCTGTTTTTT	CASSSMDRDTGELFF
TRBV10-3	-	-	18	TRBJ2-7	TGTGCCATCAGTGAGTCGATAATGGTGGGCCAGGTAAATTACGAGCAGTACTTC	CAISESIMVGQVNYEQYF
TRBV28	-	TRBD1	15	TRBJ1-5	TGTGCCAGCAGACATGACAGGGGTAGTAATCAGCCCCAGCATTTT	CASRHDRGSNQPQHF
TRBV19	once	TRBD1	16	TRBJ1-1	TGTGCCAGTAGGCCCTACCAGGGGGGGCTGGGCACTGAAGCTTTCTTT	CASRPYQGGLGTEAFF
TRBV7-3	-	TRBD2	17	TRBJ2-1	TGTGCCAGCAGCTTAATGGCAGCGGGAGCCGGGGTCCATGAGCAGTTCTTC	CASSLMAAGAGVHEQFF
TRBV7-3	-	-	14	TRBJ1-1	TGTGCCAGCAGCTTAACTGGCCCTAACACTGAAGCTTTCTTT	CASSLTGPNTEAFF
TRBV7-8	-	-	17	TRBJ2-2	TGTGCCAGCAGCTTAGAAGGCTCGACAGGCTACACCGGGGAGCTGTTTTTT	CASSLEGSTGYTGELFF
TRBV5-1	-	TRBD2	15	TRBJ2-3	TGCGCCAGCAGCTTGGGTGGGAGGGCCAAAGATACGCAGTATTTT	CASSLGGRAKDTQYF
TRBV28	-	-	12	TRBJ1-2	TGTGCCTCCCGGAACAGGGTTTATGGCTACACCTTC	CASRNRVYGYTF
TRBV28	-	TRBD1	15	TRBJ1-5	TGTGCCAGCAGCGCAGGGACAGATGGCAATCAGCCCCAGCATTTT	CASSAGTDGNQPQHF
TRBV10-3	-	TRBD2	16	TRBJ2-3	TGTGCCATCAGTGACGAGGGACTAGCGGGAGCCGATACGCAGTATTTT	CAISDEGLAGADTQYF
TRBV7-9	once	-	13	TRBJ1-6	TGTGCCAGCAGCTTAGCGGATGGTTCACCCCTCCACTTT	CASSLADGSPLHF
TRBV24-1	-	TRBD2	16	TRBJ2-3	TGTGCCACCAGTGATCGGAATAGCGGGTCGGTGGATACGCAGTATTTT	CATSDRNSGSVDTQYF
TRBV6-5	-	-	13	TRBJ1-5	TGTGCCAGCAACCCGACAGGAAATCAGCCCCAGCATTTT	CASNPTGNQPQHF
TRBV28	-	TRBD1	15	TRBJ1-6	TGTGCCAGCAGTTCCTGGACAGGGCAAGGTGCACCCCTCCACTTT	CASSSWTGQGAPLHF
TRBV6-5	-	TRBD1	15	TRBJ1-1	TGTGCCAGCAGTTATGGGGACAGGATGAGCACTGAAGCTTTCTTT	CASSYGDRMSTEAFF
TRBV7-3	-	TRBD1	15	TRBJ2-2	TGTGCCAGCAGCTTAGACAGGGGCGGACCCGGGGAGCTGTTTTTT	CASSLDRGGPGELFF
TRBV24-1	-	TRBD1	15	TRBJ2-3	TGTGCCACCAGTCAGAGGGACAGGGGCACAGATACGCAGTATTTT	CATSQRDRGTDTQYF
TRBV11-3	-	TRBD1	16	TRBJ2-2	TGTGCCAGCAGCACCACAACAGGGGGCGGCACCGGGGAGCTGTTTTTT	CASSTTTGGGTGELFF
TRBV7-3	-	-	13	TRBJ2-5	TGTGCCAGCAGCCGAGACGGATTGGAGACCCAGTACTTC	CASSRDGLETQYF
TRBV11-2	-	-	16	TRBJ2-7	TGTGCCAGCACCCGACTAGGAGGTTCCCTGGAGGGCGAGCAGTACTTC	CASTRLGGSLEGEQYF
TRBV4-2	few	TRBD1	17	TRBJ1-5	TGTGCCAGCAGCCCGTCGGAGAGACAGGGGGGTTATCAGCCCCAGCATTTT	CASSPSERQGGYQPQHF
TRBV6-5	-	-	14	TRBJ2-7	TGTGCCAGCAACTTACGGGGCTTTACCTACGAGCAGTACTTC	CASNLRGFTYEQYF
TRBV3-1/TRBV3-2	-	TRBD1	15	TRBJ2-7	TGTGCCAGCAGCGCTCCGGGACAGGGGAGATACGAGCAGTACTTC	CASSAPGQGRYEQYF
TRBV2	-	TRBD2	15	TRBJ2-3	TGTGCCAGCACGGCGGGAGGGGGTAGGTCAGATACGCAGTATTTT	CASTAGGGRSDTQYF
TRBV28	once	TRBD2	16	TRBJ2-7	TGTGCCAGCAGTTCTCGGGAGCTAGCGGGTCCCTACGAGCAGTACTTC	CASSSRELAGPYEQYF
TRBV4-3	-	TRBD1	15	TRBJ2-7	TGCGCCAGCAGCCCGGGACAGGGTTTTATTTACGAGCAGTACTTC	CASSPGQGFIYEQYF
TRBV3-1/TRBV3-2	-	-	12	TRBJ2-5	TGTGCCAGCAGCCCCTGGACGGAGACCCAGTACTTC	CASSPWTETQYF
TRBV7-2	-	-	15	TRBJ1-5	TGTGCCAGCAGCTTAGCGCCGGTGGGCAATCAGCCCCAGCATTTT	CASSLAPVGNQPQHF
TRBV7-2	-	-	14	TRBJ1-1	TGTGCCAGCAGCTTAGCTGGACGAAACACTGAAGCTTTCTTT	CASSLAGRNTEAFF
TRBV5-6	-	-	13	TRBJ2-7	TGTGCCAGCAGCTCGGACGGGTGGTACGAGCAGTACTTC	CASSSDGWYEQYF
TRBV19	-	-	14	TRBJ1-1	TGTGCCAGTAGTCTCTGGGGAATGAACACTGAAGCTTTCTTT	CASSLWGMNTEAFF
TRBV9	-	-	16	TRBJ1-4	TGTGCCAGCAGCGTAGCTGCAGCTGCAACTAATGAAAAACTGTTTTTT	CASSVAAAATNEKLFF
TRBV6-2/TRBV6-3	-	TRBD1	13	TRBJ2-7	TGTGCCAGCAGTAGGGACAGCCCCAACGAGCAGTACTTC	CASSRDSPNEQYF
TRBV28	-	-	14	TRBJ2-7	TGTGCCAGCACCCTTAGCGGTAGCTCCTACGAGCAGTACTTC	CASTLSGSSYEQYF
TRBV30	-	-	14	TRBJ1-5	TGTGCCTGGAGTCCGGGGGCAGGGAGTCAGCCCCAGCATTTT	CAWSPGAGSQPQHF
TRBV23-1	-	TRBD1	17	TRBJ1-5	TGCGCCAGCAGTCTCGAACTAGACAGGGATCGCAATCAGCCCCAGCATTTT	CASSLELDRDRNQPQHF
TRBV10-3	-	TRBD2	15	TRBJ2-5	TGTGCCATCAGCGAACTAGCGGGAGGTCAAGAGACCCAGTACTTC	CAISELAGGQETQYF
TRBV28	-	-	12	TRBJ2-3	TGTGCCAGCAGTCTAGCCCCCCGTACGCAGTATTTT	CASSLAPRTQYF
TRBV3-1/TRBV3-2	-	TRBD1	15	TRBJ1-2	TGTGCCAGCAGCCACGGACAGGGGGCTAACTATGGCTACACCTTC	CASSHGQGANYGYTF
TRBV3-1/TRBV3-2	once	TRBD2	14	TRBJ2-5	TGTGCCAGCAGCCGGGAGGGGTCAGAGGAGACCCAGTACTTC	CASSREGSEETQYF
TRBV28	-	TRBD1	15	TRBJ2-6	TGTGCCAGCAGTTTAGACAGGGCTGGGGCCAACGTCCTGACTTTC	CASSLDRAGANVLTF